This record looks at one TCR beta chain sequence and its context. The antigen is undetermined. The entry originates in a study of cytomegalovirus exposure and HLA in healthy donors. Study in general: There were 90 million to 130 million unique TCR beta sequences, drawn from 200 million or so T cells, in an earlier analysis. Some 85 million unique TCRs, all from HLA-typed donors, were included in an early release of the data.

V was trimmed by 11 bases and J by 2 bases, leaving 13 bases between them. This CDR3 has 12 amino acids. Germline V gene sequence: CDR1 SNHLY, CDR2 FYNNEI. The PCR made use of 60 Vbeta and 13 Jbeta primers. Profiled with immunoSEQ multiplex PCR; TCRdb holds only in-frame clones, not every one. Of about 140,000 clones in the sample, more than 80% were seen once. Study-wide results and limits: A later analysis showed TCR association rates differing by HLA locus, peaking at DRB1 and lowest at HLA-C. Usually a TCR sequence was rare, but some public TCRs were found in many donors.

The chain uses TRBV2 and TRBJ2-7; the D gene is possibly TRBD2 (6 bases). The sample consisted of PBMCs. This TCR came from a woman between 35 and 50 years old in good health and CMV-seropositive. CDR3 sequence: CAAGRNPYEQYF. CDR3 coding DNA: TGTGCCGCGGGGCGGAACCCCTACGAGCAGTACTTC.